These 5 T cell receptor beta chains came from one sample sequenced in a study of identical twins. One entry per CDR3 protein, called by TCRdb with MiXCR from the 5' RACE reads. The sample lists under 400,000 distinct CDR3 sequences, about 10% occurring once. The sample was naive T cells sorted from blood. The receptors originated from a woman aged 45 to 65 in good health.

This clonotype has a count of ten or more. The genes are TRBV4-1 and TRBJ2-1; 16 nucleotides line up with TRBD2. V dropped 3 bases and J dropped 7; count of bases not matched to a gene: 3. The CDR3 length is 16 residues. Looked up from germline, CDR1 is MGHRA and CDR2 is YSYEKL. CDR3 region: CASSQGTSGRGNEQFF. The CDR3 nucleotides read TGCGCCAGCAGCCAGGGGACTAGCGGGAGGGGAAATGAGCAGTTCTTC.

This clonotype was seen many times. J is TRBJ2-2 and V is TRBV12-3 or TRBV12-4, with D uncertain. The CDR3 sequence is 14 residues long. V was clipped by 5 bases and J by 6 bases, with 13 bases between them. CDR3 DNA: TGTGCCAGCAGTCCTCGGACCGAGGCCGGGGAGCTGTTTTTT. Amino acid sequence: CASSPRTEAGELFF.

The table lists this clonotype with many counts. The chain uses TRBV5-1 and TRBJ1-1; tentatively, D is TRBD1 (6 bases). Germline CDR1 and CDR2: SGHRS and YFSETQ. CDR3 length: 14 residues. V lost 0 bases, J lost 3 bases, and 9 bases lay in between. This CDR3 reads CASSLGQEHTEAFF. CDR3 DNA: TGCGCCAGCAGCTTGGGACAGGAGCACACTGAAGCTTTCTTT.

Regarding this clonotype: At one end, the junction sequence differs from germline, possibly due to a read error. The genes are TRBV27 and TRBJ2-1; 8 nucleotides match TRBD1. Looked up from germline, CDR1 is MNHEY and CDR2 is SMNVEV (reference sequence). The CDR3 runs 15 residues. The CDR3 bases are TGTACCAGCAGCAAAGGGACAGGACCGTACAATGAGCAGTTCTTC. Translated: CTSSKGTGPYNEQFF.

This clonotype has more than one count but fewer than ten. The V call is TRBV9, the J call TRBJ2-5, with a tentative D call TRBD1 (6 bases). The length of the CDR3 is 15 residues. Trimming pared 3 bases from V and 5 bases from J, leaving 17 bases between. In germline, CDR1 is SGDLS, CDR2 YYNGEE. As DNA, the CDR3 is TGTGCCAGCAGCGGCGAACAGGGTATGGTGGAGACCCAGTACTTC. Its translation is CASSGEQGMVETQYF. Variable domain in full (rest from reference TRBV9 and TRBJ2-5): DSGVTQTPKHLITATGQRVTLRCSPRSGDLSVYWYQQSLDQGLQFLIQYYNGEERAKGNILERFSAQQFPDLHSELNLSSLELGDSALYFCASSGEQGMVETQYFGPGTRLLVL.